Detailed here is one T cell receptor (beta chain). The data derive from a study of blood T cell repertoires in COVID-19. This table comes from immunoSEQ multiplex PCR, and its TCRdb copy is limited to in-frame clones, with some not included. The sample contains fewer than 600,000 clones, roughly 90% of which appear only once. V was clipped by 6 bases and J by 1 base; unmatched bases: 6. This CDR3 is 14 amino acids long. Germline V gives CDR1 SQVTM, CDR2 ANQGSEA. The sample consisted of PBMCs or T cells enriched from blood (not recorded which). This sequence originates from a middle-aged woman who had recovered from COVID-19. The chain recombines TRBV29-1 with TRBJ2-3, with TRBD2 matching over 8 bases. The CDR3 DNA reads TGCAGCGTGGGACTAGTCCTCCGCACAGATACGCAGTATTTT. Protein sequence: CSVGLVLRTDTQYF.